The 23 T cell receptor beta chains below were found in one sample sequenced in a study of T cells in Graves' hyperthyroidism and ophthalmopathy. Template material for amplifying TCR beta CDR3 regions consisted of RNA transcripts. The study used the HTBI primer set for a first-round RT-PCR of the TCR CDR3. TCRdb reanalysed the multiplex PCR reads using MiXCR and keeps one entry per CDR3 protein. The sample records more than 350,000 distinct CDR3 sequences, approximately 17% being singletons. Specimen: blood. The source is a woman in her thirties with Graves' hyperthyroidism that later progressed to Graves' ophthalmopathy.

The chain has TRBV27 and TRBJ1-1; the D is unclear. The CDR3 spans 16 residues. Trimming stripped 5 bases from V and 4 bases from J, with 20 bases between. In germline, CDR1 is MNHEY, CDR2 SMNVEV (reference sequence). CDR3 protein: CASSPASFGLGTEAFF. The CDR3 bases are TGTGCCAGCAGTCCCGCCTCGTTCGGGTTGGGCACTGAAGCTTTCTTT.

V usage is TRBV15 and J usage is TRBJ1-3, with D unclear. The V end was cut by 5 bases, the J end by 2 bases, with 7 bases between. CDR1 LNHNV and CDR2 YYDKDF come from the germline V gene (reference sequence). The CDR3 has 13 residues. CDR3 in amino acids: CATSLGTGNTIYF. The CDR3 region has the DNA TGTGCCACCAGCCTGGGAACTGGAAACACCATATATTTT. Using reference TRBV15 and TRBJ1-3 for the parts outside the CDR3, the full variable domain is DAMVIQNPRYQVTQFGKPVTLSCSQTLNHNVMYWYQQKSSQAPKLLFHYYDKDFNNEADTPDNFQSRRPNTSFCFLDIRSPGLGDTAMYLCATSLGTGNTIYFGEGSWLTVV.

This clonotype was counted ten times or more. CDR3 DNA: TGTGCCACCAGTGCGGGATCTACTGGAAACACCATATATTTT. Translated, it gives CATSAGSTGNTIYF. This rearrangement joins TRBV24-1 to TRBJ1-3; D remains unclear. V lost 5 bases, J lost 2 bases, and 9 bases lay in between. This CDR3 contains 14 residues. Germline assignment: CDR1 KGHDR and CDR2 SFDVKD.

This clonotype was recorded at least ten times. The genes are TRBV24-1 and TRBJ2-1; perhaps TRBD2 as D (7 bases). Trimming stripped 1 base from V and 6 bases from J, with 12 bases between. The CDR3 consists of 15 residues. Germline assignment: CDR1 KGHDR and CDR2 SFDVKD. DNA of the CDR3: TGTGCCACCAGTGATTTAGTTAGGGGGGGCAATGAGCAGTTCTTC. Translated: CATSDLVRGGNEQFF.

This clonotype was observed many times. This chain uses TRBV4-1 with TRBJ2-7, with a weak D call TRBD2 (6 bases). Trimming shortened V by 1 base and J by 5 bases, and 21 bases separated the two germline ends. Germline V gene lookup returns CDR1 MGHRA and CDR2 YSYEKL. This CDR3 spans 17 amino acids. The CDR3, as DNA: TGCGCCAGCAGCCAAGTTCTTACCCGGGGGTTATCTGACGAGCAGTACTTC. This gives the protein CASSQVLTRGLSDEQYF.

This clonotype occurred many times. The CDR3 sequence: CASAKTGETQYF. CDR3 bases: TGTGCCAGCGCAAAAACCGGAGAGACCCAGTACTTC. The chain couples TRBV2 to TRBJ2-5, with D hard to call. CDR1 is SNHLY and CDR2 is FYNNEI in the germline V gene. The germline V and J ends were trimmed by 8 bases and 4 bases, with 11 bases remaining between them. This CDR3 is built from 12 residues.

Points on this clonotype: A read error may produce the germline difference seen at one junction end. V and J are TRBV10-3 and TRBJ2-2, with TRBD2 matching over 9 bases. Germline assignment: CDR1 ENHRY and CDR2 SYGVKD. The CDR3 is 19 residues long. CDR3 bases: TGTGCCATCAGGGCCGAGAGGCTAGCGGGAATAAGGGGCACCGGGGAGCTGTCTTTT. Its translation: CAIRAERLAGIRGTGELSF.

V usage is TRBV9 and J usage is TRBJ2-3; 14 bases align to TRBD2. The CDR3 consists of 15 residues. Trimming took 6 bases from V and 6 from J; bases not matched to a gene: 6. From germline, CDR1 is SGDLS and CDR2 YYNGEE. The CDR3 is CASKGLAGESDTQYF. The CDR3 DNA follows: TGTGCCAGCAAGGGACTAGCGGGAGAAAGTGATACGCAGTATTTT.

In its sample, this clonotype was seen many times. The chain is built from TRBV19 and TRBJ1-1, with a weak D call TRBD1 (5 bases). This CDR3 has 13 residues. The germline V and J ends were trimmed by 6 bases and 1 base, with 9 bases remaining between them. Germline V gene data show CDR1 as LNHDA and CDR2 as SQIVND (reference sequence). The CDR3 protein is CASREQENTEAFF. CDR3 bases: TGTGCCAGTAGAGAACAGGAGAACACTGAAGCTTTCTTT.

This clonotype was counted ten times or more. The V and J genes are TRBV5-1 and TRBJ2-7, with TRBD2 matching over 11 bases. Trimming cost V 3 bases and J 6 bases; bases outside gene matches: 8. CDR1 and CDR2 from the germline V gene are SGHRS and YFSETQ. CDR3 size: 15 residues. This chain's CDR3 is CASSYVSGRDREQYF. The CDR3 coding sequence is TGCGCCAGCAGCTACGTTAGCGGGAGGGACCGCGAGCAGTACTTC.

At least ten counts were recorded for this clonotype. The V gene is TRBV12-3 or TRBV12-4, the J gene TRBJ1-2; D is uncertain. This CDR3 comprises 17 residues. V gave up 5 bases and J gave up 0 bases, with 19 bases separating them. CDR3 coding DNA: TGTGCCAGCAGTCACGCCCTGACGGACCTTACTAACTATGGCTACACCTTC. Translated: CASSHALTDLTNYGYTF.

This clonotype was counted at least ten times. The chain uses TRBV27 and TRBJ1-6, with 9 nucleotides matching TRBD1. Germline CDR1 and CDR2: MNHEY and SMNVEV (reference sequence). The length of the CDR3 is 17 residues. V was clipped by 7 bases and J by 10 bases; unmatched bases: 17. CDR3 nucleotides: TGTGCCAGCACTAAAACAGGGGGCGGGCTAAGCCGCTCACCCCTCCACTTT. Translated, it gives CASTKTGGGLSRSPLHF.

This clonotype has just a few counts. The chain uses TRBV29-1 and TRBJ2-7; the D is unclear. This CDR3 has 13 amino acids. The V and J ends lost 4 bases and 3 bases respectively, with 13 bases between them. Per germline, CDR1 SQVTM and CDR2 ANQGSEA. In DNA, the CDR3 is TGCAGCGTTGGTGCCGGCTCATACTACGAGCAGTACTTC. Its translation: CSVGAGSYYEQYF.

On this clonotype: A clone one base away is much larger, so this may be a read error. The V gene is TRBV10-1, the J gene TRBJ2-7, with 8 bases identical to TRBD2. J gave up 4 bases and V 2 bases, and 4 bases lay outside the gene matches. Germline CDR1 is WNHNN and CDR2 is SYGVQD (reference sequence). The CDR3 covers 14 residues. The CDR3 reads CASSEALAAYEQYF. The DNA of the CDR3 is TGCGCCAGCAGTGAGGCACTAGCGGCGTACGAGCAGTACTTC.

This clonotype appeared many times. The chain carries TRBV2 and TRBJ2-7; D gene ambiguous. The CDR3 consists of 12 residues. Germline V gene lookup returns CDR1 SNHLY and CDR2 FYNNEI. Trimming removed 4 bases at V and 2 bases at J, with 6 bases between. The CDR3 bases are TGTGCCAGCAGTGGAAACCCCTACGAGCAGTACTTC. Amino acid sequence: CASSGNPYEQYF.

This clonotype came up a few times. V gene TRBV28 combines with J gene TRBJ2-1; D unresolved. The V gene lost 2 bases and the J gene lost 7 bases, with 9 bases spanning the gap. The CDR3 totals 13 residues. Germline loops: CDR1 MDHEN, CDR2 SYDVKM. The CDR3 bases are TGTGCCAGCAGTTTAGGGGTCCGAAATGAGCAGTTCTTC. Translated: CASSLGVRNEQFF.

This clonotype was observed many times. The chain uses TRBV2 and TRBJ1-4, with D tentatively TRBD1 (5 bases). CDR1 and CDR2 (germline): SNHLY, FYNNEI. V lost 8 bases and J lost 5, with 18 bases in between. This CDR3 is built from 15 residues. Written as DNA, the CDR3 is TGTGCCAGCGGAGATCCGGGACGTCACAATGAAAAACTGTTTTTT. It is translated as CASGDPGRHNEKLFF.

This clonotype was counted ten times or more. The chain recombines TRBV27 with TRBJ1-5; D possibly corresponds to TRBD1 (5 bases). The CDR3 extends over 14 amino acids. Germline V gene lookup returns CDR1 MNHEY and CDR2 SMNVEV (reference sequence). The V and J ends lost 8 bases and 0 bases respectively, with 11 bases between them. DNA of the CDR3: TGTGCCAGCGGTTCAGGGAATAGCAATCAGCCCCAGCATTTT. Protein: CASGSGNSNQPQHF.

In this sample, this clonotype turned up many times. This chain uses TRBV3-1 with TRBJ2-1, with D possibly called TRBD1 or TRBD2 (5 bases each). Germline V gives CDR1 LGHDT, CDR2 YNNKEL (reference sequence). CDR3 length: 17 amino acids. The germline V and J ends were trimmed by 3 bases and 6 bases, with 21 bases remaining between them. The DNA for the CDR3 is TGTGCCAGCAGCCAGCTAGGAGGACTCCTGAGGGGCAATGAGCAGTTCTTC. Translating it yields CASSQLGGLLRGNEQFF.

This clonotype was seen a handful of times. The V gene is TRBV4-1, the J gene TRBJ2-7; D could derive from TRBD1 or TRBD2 (5 bases each). CDR1 and CDR2 from the germline V gene are MGHRA and YSYEKL. Trimming took 2 bases from V and 3 from J, leaving 14 bases between them. The CDR3 spans 15 residues. The DNA of the CDR3 is TGCGCCAGCAGCCAAATACGGGACGCCAACTACGAGCAGTACTTC. It is translated as CASSQIRDANYEQYF.

In its sample, this clonotype was seen many times. The CDR3 region is CASSLSAVRNTEAFF. In DNA, the CDR3 is TGTGCCAGCAGTTTATCGGCAGTCCGGAACACTGAAGCTTTCTTT. The chain uses TRBV27 and TRBJ1-1; unclear D gene. This CDR3 has 15 amino acids. V was clipped by 0 bases and J by 1 base, with 9 bases between them. Germline CDR1 is MNHEY and CDR2 is SMNVEV (reference sequence).

This clonotype showed up just a few times. The chain recombines TRBV15 with TRBJ1-5; D not resolved. CDR3 length: 15 amino acids. Germline V CDR1 and CDR2: LNHNV, YYDKDF (reference sequence). V gave up 5 bases and J gave up 1 base, with 12 bases separating them. The CDR3 nucleotides read TGTGCCACCAGCCCGGACGGGGAAAGCAATCAGCCCCAGCATTTT. Translating gives CATSPDGESNQPQHF.

The chain uses TRBV20-1 and TRBJ1-2; 7 bases line up with TRBD1. The CDR3 covers 16 residues. V lost 3 bases and J lost 2; bases outside the gene matches: 12. From germline, CDR1 is DFQATT and CDR2 SNEGSKA (reference sequence). The DNA for the CDR3 is TGCAGTGCTAGGAAACCCGGGACAGATAAAAACTATGGCTACACCTTC. Its translation is CSARKPGTDKNYGYTF.